This is a list of T cell receptor beta chains from one sample in a study of T cell responses to AZD1222 COVID-19 vaccine. This table comes from immunoSEQ multiplex PCR, and its TCRdb copy is limited to in-frame clones, with some not included. The top ten clones hold 0.9% to 1.2% of a sample with around 120,000 clones, 92% of them seen once. Sample: peripheral blood, taken on day 0 of AZD1222 vaccination. Every receptor here comes from an adult in good health. Each CDR3 is given with its conserved first and last residue. Each record gives: J gene, clone size, D gene, V gene, CDR3 DNA, CDR3 protein. D genes are given only for firm matches. Expanded clones are given a class, and other clones once, few, many or no size at all.

J: TRBJ1-1
size: .
D: TRBD1
V: TRBV6-2/TRBV6-3
DNA: TGTGCCAGCAGTCGGACTCGGGACAGGCCGAACACTGAAGCTTTCTTT
CDR3: CASSRTRDRPNTEAFF

J: TRBJ1-2
size: .
D: .
V: TRBV5-1
DNA: TGCGCCAGCAGCTTGGGGGGGACTGATGGCTACACCTTC
CDR3: CASSLGGTDGYTF

J: TRBJ2-7
size: once
D: .
V: TRBV10-3
DNA: TGTGCCATCAGCACACGGCCCTCCTACGAGCAGTACTTC
CDR3: CAISTRPSYEQYF

J: TRBJ1-1
size: .
D: .
V: TRBV13
DNA: TGTGCCAGCAGCTTATCTCCCCAACCGACTGAAGCTTTCTTT
CDR3: CASSLSPQPTEAFF

J: TRBJ1-5
size: .
D: .
V: TRBV2
DNA: TGTGCCAGCAGCGCAGAGACAGGATTTAGCAATCAGCCCCAGCATTTT
CDR3: CASSAETGFSNQPQHF

J: TRBJ2-5
size: .
D: .
V: TRBV7-3
DNA: TGTGCCAGCAGCCCCGTGGCTCAAGAGACCCAGTACTTC
CDR3: CASSPVAQETQYF

J: TRBJ2-1
size: .
D: TRBD2
V: TRBV3-1/TRBV3-2
DNA: TGTGCCAGCAGCCTACTAGCGGTCTTATCCTACAATGAGCAGTTCTTC
CDR3: CASSLLAVLSYNEQFF

J: TRBJ2-2
size: .
D: .
V: TRBV11-3
DNA: TGTGCCAGCAGCTTAAATTCGGTCGGGGAGCTGTTTTTT
CDR3: CASSLNSVGELFF

J: TRBJ2-3
size: .
D: .
V: TRBV9
DNA: TGTGCCAGCAGCCCCTTGTCGTGGAGGCGTAGCACAGATACGCAGTATTTT
CDR3: CASSPLSWRRSTDTQYF

J: TRBJ2-3
size: .
D: .
V: TRBV30
DNA: TGTGCCTGGAGTGTACAGACAGATACGCAGTATTTT
CDR3: CAWSVQTDTQYF

J: TRBJ2-7
size: .
D: .
V: TRBV5-1
DNA: TGCGCCAGCAGCTTGGTGGAGGGGGCGAAAGTCTCCTACGAGCAGTACTTC
CDR3: CASSLVEGAKVSYEQYF

J: TRBJ2-7
size: .
D: .
V: TRBV7-9
DNA: TGTGCCAGCAGCTTAGACAGGGTCCATTCCTACGAGCAGTACTTC
CDR3: CASSLDRVHSYEQYF

J: TRBJ1-2
size: .
D: TRBD1
V: TRBV2
DNA: TGTGCCAGCACCGATTCTGGGACAGGGGGGGGCTATGGCTACACCTTC
CDR3: CASTDSGTGGGYGYTF

J: TRBJ1-4
size: .
D: .
V: TRBV19
DNA: TGTGCCAGCAGCGGGACGGGGGCAACTAATGAAAAACTGTTTTTT
CDR3: CASSGTGATNEKLFF

J: TRBJ2-7
size: .
D: TRBD1
V: TRBV2
DNA: TGTGCCAGCAGTGGACAGGGAATTACCTACGAGCAGTACTTC
CDR3: CASSGQGITYEQYF

J: TRBJ2-7
size: .
D: TRBD1
V: TRBV5-1
DNA: TGCGCCAGCAGCCCAACAGGGGGCCTCTCCTACGAGCAGTACTTC
CDR3: CASSPTGGLSYEQYF

J: TRBJ2-2
size: .
D: .
V: TRBV5-6
DNA: TGTGCCAGCAGCTCCCGGCTTTTGAACACCGGGGAGCTGTTTTTT
CDR3: CASSSRLLNTGELFF

J: TRBJ2-3
size: .
D: .
V: TRBV6-5
DNA: TGTGCCAGCAGTTACTACGGCGGCACAGATACGCAGTATTTT
CDR3: CASSYYGGTDTQYF

J: TRBJ1-3
size: many
D: .
V: TRBV7-8
DNA: TGTGCCAGCAGCGCGGACAGCTCTGGAAACACCATATATTTT
CDR3: CASSADSSGNTIYF

J: TRBJ2-2
size: .
D: .
V: TRBV19
DNA: TGTGCCAGTAGTATAGATAGTCCCGGGGAGCTGTTTTTT
CDR3: CASSIDSPGELFF

J: TRBJ2-4
size: .
D: .
V: TRBV7-9
DNA: TGTGCCAGCAGCTTAGGTGATCGGGGGAGCAAAAACATTCAGTACTTC
CDR3: CASSLGDRGSKNIQYF

J: TRBJ2-3
size: .
D: TRBD1
V: TRBV24-1
DNA: TGTGCCACCAGTGACCCAGGACAGGGGTCAACAGATACGCAGTATTTT
CDR3: CATSDPGQGSTDTQYF

J: TRBJ2-1
size: .
D: .
V: TRBV3-1/TRBV3-2
DNA: TGTGCCAGCAGCCAATTCAGCTCCTACAATGAGCAGTTCTTC
CDR3: CASSQFSSYNEQFF

J: TRBJ2-1
size: .
D: .
V: TRBV11-3
DNA: TGTGCCAGCAGCCCCCCAGGGGTCAATGAGCAGTTCTTC
CDR3: CASSPPGVNEQFF

J: TRBJ1-4
size: .
D: .
V: TRBV12-3/TRBV12-4
DNA: TGTGCCAGCAGTGGAGAGGGCGAACTGTTTTTT
CDR3: CASSGEGELFF

J: TRBJ1-2
size: .
D: .
V: TRBV19
DNA: TGTGCCAGTAGTCCTGACAGGCGCCTGGTAGGCAGCTACACCTTC
CDR3: CASSPDRRLVGSYTF

J: TRBJ1-4
size: .
D: .
V: TRBV6-2/TRBV6-3
DNA: TGTGCCAGCAGTTCGGTCGGGGCGGATGAAAAACTGTTTTTT
CDR3: CASSSVGADEKLFF

J: TRBJ2-7
size: .
D: TRBD2
V: TRBV28
DNA: TGTGCCAGCAGTGGGACTAGCGTTGGGTCCTACGAGCAGTACTTC
CDR3: CASSGTSVGSYEQYF

J: TRBJ1-5
size: .
D: .
V: TRBV24-1
DNA: TGTGCCACCAGTGGCGGGCAGGGGACTATCTATAGCAATCAGCCCCAGCATTTT
CDR3: CATSGGQGTIYSNQPQHF

J: TRBJ2-7
size: .
D: .
V: TRBV5-8
DNA: TGTGCCAGCAGCACACAGGGTAGCTCCTACGAGCAGTACTTC
CDR3: CASSTQGSSYEQYF

J: TRBJ2-1
size: .
D: .
V: TRBV11-3
DNA: TGTGCCAGCAGCTTAATGGAATGCAGGATCAATGAGCAGTTCTTC
CDR3: CASSLMECRINEQFF

J: TRBJ2-7
size: .
D: .
V: TRBV11-1
DNA: TGTGCCAGCAGCTTCCACGATCAGGGTTCCTACGAGCAGTACTTC
CDR3: CASSFHDQGSYEQYF

J: TRBJ2-1
size: .
D: TRBD2
V: TRBV12-3/TRBV12-4
DNA: TGTGCCAGCAGTTTTTCGTTTGGGGACTACAGGCTCTTC
CDR3: CASSFSFGDYRLF

J: TRBJ2-3
size: .
D: .
V: TRBV27
DNA: TGTGCCAGCAGGGCGAATAGTCTACGGCGCACAGATACGCAGTATTTT
CDR3: CASRANSLRRTDTQYF

J: TRBJ2-1
size: .
D: .
V: TRBV27
DNA: TGTGCCAGCCTAGCGTATAAGACAGGGACGGGCAATGAGCAGTTCTTC
CDR3: CASLAYKTGTGNEQFF

J: TRBJ1-6
size: .
D: TRBD1
V: TRBV11-2
DNA: TGTGCCAGCAGCTTAGAGACAGGGGCTAATTCACCCCTCCACTTT
CDR3: CASSLETGANSPLHF

J: TRBJ2-3
size: .
D: .
V: TRBV18
DNA: TGTGCCAGCTCACCAGGGGCCGGAGATACGCAGTATTTT
CDR3: CASSPGAGDTQYF

J: TRBJ1-2
size: .
D: .
V: TRBV29-1
DNA: TGCAGCGTCCAACAGAGAAACTATGGCTACACCTTC
CDR3: CSVQQRNYGYTF

J: TRBJ2-3
size: .
D: .
V: TRBV10-3
DNA: TGTGCCATCAATTCGGCGGAGAGCACAGATACGCAGTATTTT
CDR3: CAINSAESTDTQYF

J: TRBJ1-1
size: .
D: .
V: TRBV5-6
DNA: TGTGCCAGCAGTCGGGGAGGGGGTTGGACTGAAGCTTTCTTT
CDR3: CASSRGGGWTEAFF

J: TRBJ2-5
size: .
D: .
V: TRBV18
DNA: TGTGCCAGCTCACCTAACCAAGAGACCCAGTACTTC
CDR3: CASSPNQETQYF

J: TRBJ1-6
size: .
D: .
V: TRBV19
DNA: TGTGCCAGTAGTAAATACAGTGATCCGAGCTCCTATAATTCACCCCTCCACTTT
CDR3: CASSKYSDPSSYNSPLHF

J: TRBJ2-6
size: .
D: .
V: TRBV30
DNA: TGTGCCTGGCGGTCTGGGGCCAACGTCCTGACTTTC
CDR3: CAWRSGANVLTF

J: TRBJ1-2
size: once
D: .
V: TRBV5-6
DNA: TGTGCCAGCAGCGTACCCAACTATGGCTACACCTTC
CDR3: CASSVPNYGYTF

J: TRBJ2-1
size: .
D: .
V: TRBV27
DNA: TGTGCCAGCAGTTTATTGGGTAGCTCCTACAATGAGCAGTTCTTC
CDR3: CASSLLGSSYNEQFF

J: TRBJ2-6
size: .
D: .
V: TRBV4-1
DNA: TGCGCCAGCAGCCCTAGCAGGGGAAGCTCTGGGGCCAACGTCCTGACTTTC
CDR3: CASSPSRGSSGANVLTF

J: TRBJ2-2
size: .
D: .
V: TRBV12-5
DNA: TGTGCTAGTGGCCCTACAGGCACGAACACCGGGGAGCTGTTTTTT
CDR3: CASGPTGTNTGELFF

J: TRBJ1-2
size: .
D: TRBD1
V: TRBV7-9
DNA: TGTGCCAGCAGCTCGACAGGGGCAAGGGGCTACACCTTC
CDR3: CASSSTGARGYTF

J: TRBJ2-3
size: .
D: .
V: TRBV7-9
DNA: TGTGCCAGCACATGGGGTAACACAGATACGCAGTATTTT
CDR3: CASTWGNTDTQYF

J: TRBJ2-2
size: .
D: TRBD1
V: TRBV6-2/TRBV6-3
DNA: TGTGCCAGCAGTCCGCATACCGGGACAGGGATCATGACCGGGGAGCTGTTTTTT
CDR3: CASSPHTGTGIMTGELFF

J: TRBJ2-5
size: .
D: TRBD2
V: TRBV9
DNA: TGTGCCAGCAGCGTAGGAAGGCTAGCGGGCGGGGAGACCCAGTACTTC
CDR3: CASSVGRLAGGETQYF

J: TRBJ1-5
size: few
D: .
V: TRBV10-3
DNA: TGTGCCACCTCCCGGGACGCCGGCAATCAGCCCCAGCATTTT
CDR3: CATSRDAGNQPQHF

J: TRBJ2-3
size: .
D: TRBD2
V: TRBV18
DNA: TGTGCCAGCTCACCTAGCGGGAGGGGAGATACGCAGTATTTT
CDR3: CASSPSGRGDTQYF